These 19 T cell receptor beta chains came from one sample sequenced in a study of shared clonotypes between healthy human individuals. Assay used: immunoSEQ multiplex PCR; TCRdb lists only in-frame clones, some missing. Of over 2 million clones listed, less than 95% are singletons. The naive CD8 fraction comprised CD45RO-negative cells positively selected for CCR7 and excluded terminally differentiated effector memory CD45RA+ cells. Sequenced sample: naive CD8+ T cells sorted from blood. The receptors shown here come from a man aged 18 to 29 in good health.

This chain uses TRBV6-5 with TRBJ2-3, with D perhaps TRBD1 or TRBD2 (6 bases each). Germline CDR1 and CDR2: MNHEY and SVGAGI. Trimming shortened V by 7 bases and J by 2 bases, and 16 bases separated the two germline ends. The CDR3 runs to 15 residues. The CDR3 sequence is CASTLATGTTDTQYF. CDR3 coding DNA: TGTGCCAGCACCCTAGCGACAGGTACCACAGATACGCAGTATTTT.

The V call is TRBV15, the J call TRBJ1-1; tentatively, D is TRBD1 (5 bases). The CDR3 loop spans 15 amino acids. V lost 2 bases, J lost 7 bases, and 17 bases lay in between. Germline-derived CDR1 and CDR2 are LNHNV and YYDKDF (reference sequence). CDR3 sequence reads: CATSRTDYEQVEAFF. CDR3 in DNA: TGTGCCACCAGCAGAACAGACTATGAACAGGTTGAAGCTTTCTTT.

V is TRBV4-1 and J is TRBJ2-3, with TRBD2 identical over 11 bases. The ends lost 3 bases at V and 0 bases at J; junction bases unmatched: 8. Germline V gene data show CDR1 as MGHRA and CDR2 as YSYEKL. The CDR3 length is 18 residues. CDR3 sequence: CASSHLLAGGGSTDTQYF. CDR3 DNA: TGCGCCAGCAGCCACCTTCTAGCGGGAGGTGGCAGCACAGATACGCAGTATTTT.

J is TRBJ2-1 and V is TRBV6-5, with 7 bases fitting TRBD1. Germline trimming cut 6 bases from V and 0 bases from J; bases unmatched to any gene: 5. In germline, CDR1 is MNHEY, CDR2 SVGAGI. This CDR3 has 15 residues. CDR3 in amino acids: CASSLTGRSYNEQFF. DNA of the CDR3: TGTGCCAGCAGCCTGACAGGGCGCTCCTACAATGAGCAGTTCTTC.

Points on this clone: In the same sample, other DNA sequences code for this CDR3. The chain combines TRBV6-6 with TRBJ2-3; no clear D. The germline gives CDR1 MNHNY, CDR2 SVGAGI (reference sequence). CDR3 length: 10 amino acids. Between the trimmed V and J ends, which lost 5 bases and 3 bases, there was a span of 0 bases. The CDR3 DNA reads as TGTGCCAGCAGTACAGATACGCAGTATTTT. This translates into CASSTDTQYF.

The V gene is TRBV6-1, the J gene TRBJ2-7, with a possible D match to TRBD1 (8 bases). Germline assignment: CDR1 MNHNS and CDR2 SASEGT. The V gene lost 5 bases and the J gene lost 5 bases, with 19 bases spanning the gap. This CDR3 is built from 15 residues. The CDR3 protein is CASSLQGGRRDEQYF. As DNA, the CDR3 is TGTGCCAGCAGTCTACAGGGGGGGCGAAGGGACGAGCAGTACTTC.

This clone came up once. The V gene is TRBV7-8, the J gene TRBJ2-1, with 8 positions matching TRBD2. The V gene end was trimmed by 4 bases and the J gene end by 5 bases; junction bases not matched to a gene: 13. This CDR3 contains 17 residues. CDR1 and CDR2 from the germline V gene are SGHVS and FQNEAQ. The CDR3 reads CASSSHREREINNEQFF. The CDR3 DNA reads TGTGCCAGCAGCTCCCACCGGGAGCGGGAGATTAACAATGAGCAGTTCTTC. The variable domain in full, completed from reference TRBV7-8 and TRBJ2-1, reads GAGVSQSPRYKVAKRGQDVALRCDPISGHVSLFWYQQALGQGPEFLTYFQNEAQLDKSGLPSDRFFAERPEGSVSTLKIQRTQQEDSAVYLCASSSHREREINNEQFFGPGTRLTVL.

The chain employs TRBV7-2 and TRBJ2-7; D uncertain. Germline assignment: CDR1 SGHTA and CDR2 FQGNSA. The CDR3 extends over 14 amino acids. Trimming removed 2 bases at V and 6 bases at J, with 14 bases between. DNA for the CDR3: TGTGCCAGCAGCTTATGGCCTGGAACCCTCGAGCAGTACTTC. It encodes CASSLWPGTLEQYF.

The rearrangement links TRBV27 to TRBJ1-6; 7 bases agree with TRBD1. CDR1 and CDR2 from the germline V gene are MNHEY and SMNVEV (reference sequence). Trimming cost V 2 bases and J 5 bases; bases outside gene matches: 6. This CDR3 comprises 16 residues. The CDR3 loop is CASSLAGGYDNSPLHF. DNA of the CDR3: TGTGCCAGCAGTTTAGCAGGGGGTTACGATAATTCACCCCTCCACTTT.

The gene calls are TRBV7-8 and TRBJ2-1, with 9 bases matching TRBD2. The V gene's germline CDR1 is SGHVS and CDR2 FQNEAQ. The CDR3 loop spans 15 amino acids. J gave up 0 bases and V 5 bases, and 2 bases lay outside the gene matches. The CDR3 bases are TGTGCCAGCAGCGTTAGCGGGAGCTCCTACAATGAGCAGTTCTTC. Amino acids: CASSVSGSSYNEQFF. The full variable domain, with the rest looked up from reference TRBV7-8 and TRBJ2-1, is GAGVSQSPRYKVAKRGQDVALRCDPISGHVSLFWYQQALGQGPEFLTYFQNEAQLDKSGLPSDRFFAERPEGSVSTLKIQRTQQEDSAVYLCASSVSGSSYNEQFFGPGTRLTVL.

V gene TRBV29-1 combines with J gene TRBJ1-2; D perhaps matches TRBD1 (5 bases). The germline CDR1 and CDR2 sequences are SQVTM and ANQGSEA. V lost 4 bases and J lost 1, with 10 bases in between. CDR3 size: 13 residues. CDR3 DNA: TGCAGCGTTGTGGCGGGGGGTAACTATGGCTACACCTTC. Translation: CSVVAGGNYGYTF.

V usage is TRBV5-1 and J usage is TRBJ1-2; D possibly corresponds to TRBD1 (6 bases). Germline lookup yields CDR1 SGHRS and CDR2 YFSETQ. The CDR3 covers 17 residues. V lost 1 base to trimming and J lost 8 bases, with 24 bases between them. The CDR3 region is CASSLNTGQGAVYGYTF. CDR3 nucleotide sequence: TGCGCCAGCAGCTTGAACACAGGGCAGGGTGCGGTCTACGGCTACACCTTC. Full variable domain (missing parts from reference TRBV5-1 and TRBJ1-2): KAGVTQTPRYLIKTRGQQVTLSCSPISGHRSVSWYQQTPGQGLQFLFEYFSETQRNKGNFPGRFSGRQFSNSRSEMNVSTLELGDSALYLCASSLNTGQGAVYGYTFGSGTRLTVV.

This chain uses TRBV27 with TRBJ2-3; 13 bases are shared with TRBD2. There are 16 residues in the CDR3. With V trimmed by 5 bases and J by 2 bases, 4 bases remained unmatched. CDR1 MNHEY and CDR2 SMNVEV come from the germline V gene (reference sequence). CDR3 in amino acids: CASSTGLAGATDTQYF. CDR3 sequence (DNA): TGTGCCAGCAGTACCGGACTAGCGGGGGCCACAGATACGCAGTATTTT.

CDR3 protein: CASSLDWIGEGTEAFF. The CDR3, as DNA: TGCGCCAGCAGCCTTGATTGGATAGGGGAAGGCACTGAAGCTTTCTTT. V and J are TRBV4-1 and TRBJ1-1; TRBD1 might be the D (5 bases). Germline V CDR1 and CDR2: MGHRA, YSYEKL. The CDR3 runs 16 residues. The V end was cut by 4 bases, the J end by 4 bases, with 19 bases between.

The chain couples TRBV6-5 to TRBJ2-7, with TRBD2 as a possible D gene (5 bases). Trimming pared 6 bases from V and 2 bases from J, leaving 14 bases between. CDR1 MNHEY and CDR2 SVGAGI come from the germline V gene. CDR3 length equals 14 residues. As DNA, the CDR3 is TGTGCCAGCAGCTACCGACGGAGGACCTACGAGCAGTACTTC. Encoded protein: CASSYRRRTYEQYF.

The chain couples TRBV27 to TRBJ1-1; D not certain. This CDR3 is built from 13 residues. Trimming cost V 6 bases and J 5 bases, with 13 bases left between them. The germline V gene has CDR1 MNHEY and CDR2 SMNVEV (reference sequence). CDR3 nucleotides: TGTGCCAGCAGGCTGGGTCAACAGACTGAAGCTTTCTTT. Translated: CASRLGQQTEAFF.

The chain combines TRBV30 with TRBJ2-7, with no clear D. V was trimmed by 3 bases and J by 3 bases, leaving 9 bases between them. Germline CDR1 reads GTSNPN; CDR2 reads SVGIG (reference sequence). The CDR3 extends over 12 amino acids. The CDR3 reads CAWRSDSYEQYF. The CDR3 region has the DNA TGTGCCTGGAGGAGCGATAGCTACGAGCAGTACTTC.

The CDR3 is CASSYSSEAYEQYF. The CDR3 DNA reads TGTGCCAGCAGTTACTCGAGCGAGGCCTACGAGCAGTACTTC. The gene calls are TRBV6-6 and TRBJ2-7; D remains ambiguous. Germline assignment: CDR1 MNHNY and CDR2 SVGAGI (reference sequence). This CDR3 is 14 amino acids long. V lost 0 bases, J lost 2 bases, and 8 bases lay in between.

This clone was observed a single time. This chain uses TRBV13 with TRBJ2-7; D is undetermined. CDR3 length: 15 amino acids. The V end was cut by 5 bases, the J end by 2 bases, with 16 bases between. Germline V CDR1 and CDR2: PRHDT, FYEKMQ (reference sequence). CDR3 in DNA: TGTGCCAGCAGCCCTACGGGCTATTCAACCTACGAGCAGTACTTC. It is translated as CASSPTGYSTYEQYF.